These T cell receptor beta chains were read from a single sample in a study of Graves' ophthalmopathy and Graves' hyperthyroidism. MiXCR, applied by TCRdb to the multiplex PCR reads, yields one record per CDR3 protein. The table shows about 370,000 distinct CDR3 sequences, with 17% occurring only once. Sequencing was performed on peripheral blood. These TCRs come from an adult woman with stable Graves' hyperthyroidism. The CDR3 runs from the conserved cysteine through the conserved F or W. D genes are given only for firm matches. A clone size is listed for some rows: how often the clone was seen (once, few, many), or a class if it is expanded.

J gene: TRBJ1-6; D gene: .; clone size: many; V gene: TRBV2; CDR3 DNA: TGTGCCAGCAGTGGAAATACAGGGTTCCACCCCACTTATAATTCACCCCTCCACTTT; CDR3 protein: CASSGNTGFHPTYNSPLHF
J gene: TRBJ2-7; D gene: .; clone size: many; V gene: TRBV10-3; CDR3 DNA: TGTGCCATCAGCCCGGGCGTATTCGAGCAGTACTTC; CDR3 protein: CAISPGVFEQYF
J gene: TRBJ1-6; D gene: .; clone size: many; V gene: TRBV29-1; CDR3 DNA: TGCAGCGCCCGAATGGGGGAGGGAAATTCACCCCTCCACTTT; CDR3 protein: CSARMGEGNSPLHF
J gene: TRBJ1-2; D gene: TRBD1; clone size: .; V gene: TRBV5-6; CDR3 DNA: TGTGCCAGCAGCTCCGGGACAGGGTTATTTGGCTACACCTTC; CDR3 protein: CASSSGTGLFGYTF
J gene: TRBJ2-7; D gene: TRBD1; clone size: many; V gene: TRBV12-3/TRBV12-4; CDR3 DNA: TGTGCCAGCAGACTAGGGGGACAGGGTTCCTACGAGCAGTACTTC; CDR3 protein: CASRLGGQGSYEQYF
J gene: TRBJ2-7; D gene: .; clone size: many; V gene: TRBV28; CDR3 DNA: TGTGCCACCCAAACGGGTCAGGGCGGCTACGAGCAGTACTTC; CDR3 protein: CATQTGQGGYEQYF
J gene: TRBJ1-1; D gene: .; clone size: many; V gene: TRBV20-1; CDR3 DNA: TGCAGTGCTAGACCGAGGAGGGCCATGAACACTGAAGCTTTCTTT; CDR3 protein: CSARPRRAMNTEAFF
J gene: TRBJ1-1; D gene: .; clone size: many; V gene: TRBV4-3; CDR3 DNA: TGCGCCAGCAGCCAAGTGCCAGGGCCTAACACTGAAGCTTTCTTT; CDR3 protein: CASSQVPGPNTEAFF
J gene: TRBJ2-7; D gene: .; clone size: many; V gene: TRBV27; CDR3 DNA: TGTGCCAGCAGTTTATCGGGCGCGGAGGGTCCCTACGAGCAGTACTTC; CDR3 protein: CASSLSGAEGPYEQYF
J gene: TRBJ2-2; D gene: .; clone size: .; V gene: TRBV19; CDR3 DNA: TGTGCCAGTAGTATAGAGGGCAAGACCGGGGAGCTGTTTTTT; CDR3 protein: CASSIEGKTGELFF
J gene: TRBJ1-6; D gene: TRBD1; clone size: .; V gene: TRBV12-3/TRBV12-4; CDR3 DNA: TGTGCCAGCAGTTTTGGACAGGCGAATAATTCACCCCTCCACTTT; CDR3 protein: CASSFGQANNSPLHF
J gene: TRBJ2-5; D gene: .; clone size: many; V gene: TRBV11-2; CDR3 DNA: TGTGCCAGCAGCTTTTTGCCCAACCTAGGGGGGGGGACCCAGTACTTC; CDR3 protein: CASSFLPNLGGGTQYF
J gene: TRBJ2-7; D gene: .; clone size: once; V gene: TRBV28; CDR3 DNA: TGTGCCAATTCGGGGCAGCATAGGGACGAGCAGTACTTC; CDR3 protein: CANSGQHRDEQYF
J gene: TRBJ2-7; D gene: .; clone size: many; V gene: TRBV6-5; CDR3 DNA: TGTGCCAGCAGCGCGACTAGCTACGAGCAGTACTTC; CDR3 protein: CASSATSYEQYF
J gene: TRBJ1-2; D gene: .; clone size: .; V gene: TRBV12-3/TRBV12-4; CDR3 DNA: TGTGCCAGCAGTTTCTCCGGGACAACCTATGGCTACACCTTC; CDR3 protein: CASSFSGTTYGYTF
J gene: TRBJ2-4; D gene: .; clone size: many; V gene: TRBV12-3/TRBV12-4; CDR3 DNA: TGTGCCAGCAGTTTTATGGGGCGGGCGGGCAAAAACATTCAGTACTTC; CDR3 protein: CASSFMGRAGKNIQYF
J gene: TRBJ1-2; D gene: .; clone size: many; V gene: TRBV28; CDR3 DNA: TGTGCCAGCAGTTTTGGGGGGTATCACTATGGCTACACCTTC; CDR3 protein: CASSFGGYHYGYTF
J gene: TRBJ1-5; D gene: .; clone size: few; V gene: TRBV4-1; CDR3 DNA: TGCGCCAGCAGCCGAGGCACCCAGGACAATCAGCCCCAGCATTTT; CDR3 protein: CASSRGTQDNQPQHF
J gene: TRBJ1-1; D gene: TRBD1; clone size: many; V gene: TRBV19; CDR3 DNA: TGTGCCAGTACCTCAGGACAGGGCACCACTGAAGCTTTCTTT; CDR3 protein: CASTSGQGTTEAFF
J gene: TRBJ1-1; D gene: .; clone size: .; V gene: TRBV29-1; CDR3 DNA: TGCAGCGTTGACCCGGGGGGATCTATGAACACTGAAGCTTTCTTT; CDR3 protein: CSVDPGGSMNTEAFF
J gene: TRBJ2-7; D gene: TRBD2; clone size: .; V gene: TRBV15; CDR3 DNA: TGTGCCACCAAGGTAGGGACTAGCGGGAGCCACGAGCAGTACTTC; CDR3 protein: CATKVGTSGSHEQYF
J gene: TRBJ2-4; D gene: TRBD2; clone size: few; V gene: TRBV7-8; CDR3 DNA: TGTGCCAGCGCCCGTAGCGGGAGTTACATTCAGTACTTC; CDR3 protein: CASARSGSYIQYF
J gene: TRBJ1-2; D gene: .; clone size: many; V gene: TRBV12-3/TRBV12-4; CDR3 DNA: TGTGCCAGCAGTCCCCGGGGGGGCTATGGCTACACCTTC; CDR3 protein: CASSPRGGYGYTF
J gene: TRBJ1-1; D gene: .; clone size: .; V gene: TRBV6-1; CDR3 DNA: TGTGCCAGCAGTGAAGCAGTAGGGGGAAAGGGCACTGAAGCTTTCTTT; CDR3 protein: CASSEAVGGKGTEAFF